The next 17 T cell receptor beta chains were all read from a single sample in a study of blood T cell repertoires in COVID-19. Sequenced by immunoSEQ multiplex PCR; TCRdb stores in-frame clones only, minus some. The table includes about 230,000 clones, 65% to 85% detected once. The material sequenced was peripheral blood. The receptor source for this set is a man in his forties with acute or convalescent COVID-19.

The gene calls are TRBV9 and TRBJ2-2, with 8 positions matching TRBD1. Germline CDR1 and CDR2: SGDLS and YYNGEE. Germline trimming cut 0 bases from V and 8 bases from J; bases unmatched to any gene: 3. CDR3 length: 14 residues. The DNA of the CDR3 is TGTGCCAGCAGCGTAGACAGGGGGTCGGGGGAGCTGTTTTTT. Translated: CASSVDRGSGELFF.

V gene TRBV11-3 combines with J gene TRBJ2-1, with 11 nucleotides matching TRBD1. CDR3 length equals 16 residues. Germline assignment: CDR1 SGHNT and CDR2 YENEEA. V trimming: 3 bases; J trimming: 6 bases; junction bases outside the gene matches: 7. The CDR3 bases are TGTGCCAGCAGCTTTGCCTCGGGGACAGGGGGCAATGAGCAGTTCTTC. Translating it yields CASSFASGTGGNEQFF.

This chain connects TRBV6-4 to TRBJ1-1, with D maybe TRBD1 (5 bases). CDR1 is MRHNA, CDR2 SNTAGT, per germline. This CDR3 is built from 14 residues. Trimming stripped 4 bases from V and 3 bases from J, with 12 bases between. CDR3 coding DNA: TGTGCCAGCAGTGCATCAGGGCAGGACACTGAAGCTTTCTTT. As protein: CASSASGQDTEAFF.

As regards this clone: Within the sample, other DNA sequences also encode this same CDR3. The V call is TRBV3-1 (or the pseudogene TRBV3-2), the J call TRBJ2-3; 11 bases agree with TRBD2. The V segment lost 4 bases and the J segment 3 bases; nucleotides outside the gene matches: 6. Germline assignment: CDR1 LGHDT and CDR2 YNNKEL (reference sequence). The CDR3 loop spans 16 amino acids. CDR3 sequence (DNA): TGTGCCAGCAGCCCGGGACTAGCGGCTGGAACAGATACGCAGTATTTT. Translation: CASSPGLAAGTDTQYF.

The V gene is TRBV15, the J gene TRBJ1-3, with unresolved D. Germline assignment: CDR1 LNHNV and CDR2 YYDKDF (reference sequence). The CDR3 contains 16 residues. Trimming removed 1 base at V and 0 bases at J, with 10 bases between. The CDR3 DNA is TGTGCCACCAGCAGAGTTGTCACTTCCTCTGGAAACACCATATATTTT. Amino acids: CATSRVVTSSGNTIYF.

This clone was detected once. The chain has TRBV9 and TRBJ2-1, with 8 bases identical to TRBD1. Germline-derived CDR1 and CDR2 are SGDLS and YYNGEE. V gave up 6 bases and J gave up 6 bases; unmatched junction bases: 11. CDR3 length: 15 residues. The CDR3 DNA follows: TGTGCCAGCACCCAAGCAGGGACAGGTGGCAATGAGCAGTTCTTC. Amino acid sequence: CASTQAGTGGNEQFF.

The rearrangement uses TRBV7-8 and TRBJ1-6; TRBD1 is a possible D gene (5 bases). The CDR3 is made up of 17 amino acids. The V gene lost 5 bases and the J gene lost 13 bases, with 27 bases spanning the gap. Per the germline V gene, CDR1 is SGHVS and CDR2 is FQNEAQ. The CDR3 nucleotides are TGTGCCAGCAGCCCGGAGGGGCGGGCTGCGGCCGGAGGGCCCCTCCACTTT. Encoded protein: CASSPEGRAAAGGPLHF.

This sequence joins TRBV5-1 and TRBJ2-7, with TRBD1 identical over 11 bases. Losses at the gene ends were 3 bases for V and 0 bases for J; bases not matched to a gene: 2. There are 15 residues in the CDR3. Germline CDR1 reads SGHRS; CDR2 reads YFSETQ. The CDR3 coding sequence is TGCGCCAGCAGCTGGGGGACAGGGGGCTCCTACGAGCAGTACTTC. Protein sequence: CASSWGTGGSYEQYF. Variable domain in full (rest from reference TRBV5-1 and TRBJ2-7): KAGVTQTPRYLIKTRGQQVTLSCSPISGHRSVSWYQQTPGQGLQFLFEYFSETQRNKGNFPGRFSGRQFSNSRSEMNVSTLELGDSALYLCASSWGTGGSYEQYFGPGTRLTVT.

The rearrangement joins TRBV7-8 to TRBJ1-5; 7 nucleotides line up with TRBD1. J lost 7 bases, V lost 1 base, and 4 bases had no gene match. Germline V gene data show CDR1 as SGHVS and CDR2 as FQNEAQ. The CDR3 totals 14 residues. The CDR3 spells CASSLESGGQPQHF. The CDR3 DNA reads as TGTGCCAGCAGCTTAGAGTCAGGGGGACAGCCCCAGCATTTT.

The V and J genes are TRBV4-2 and TRBJ2-7; a possible D gene is TRBD2 (5 bases). The germline gives CDR1 LGHNA, CDR2 YNFKEQ. V lost 0 bases and J lost 4, with 10 bases in between. This CDR3 comprises 14 residues. CDR3 sequence (DNA): TGTGCCAGCAGCCAAGAAGTAGCGTGGTACGAGCAGTACTTC. Amino acids: CASSQEVAWYEQYF.

This clone showed up just a few times. The chain couples TRBV18 to TRBJ1-5, with D maybe TRBD1 (6 bases). Germline V CDR1 and CDR2: KGHSH, LQKENI. V was trimmed by 2 bases and J by 4 bases, leaving 9 bases between them. The CDR3 consists of 14 residues. The CDR3 bases are TGTGCCAGCTCACCAGGGCAGGGGAATCAGCCCCAGCATTTT. It translates to CASSPGQGNQPQHF.

This clone was picked up one time. The V and J genes are TRBV25-1 and TRBJ1-2, with 7 bases that match TRBD1. The CDR3 loop spans 15 amino acids. V lost 1 base and J lost 3; bases outside the gene matches: 5. Germline assignment: CDR1 MGHDK and CDR2 SYGVNS. The CDR3 loop reads CASSESRTGDYGYTF. In DNA, the CDR3 is TGTGCCAGCAGTGAATCTCGGACAGGCGACTATGGCTACACCTTC.

The gene calls are TRBV3-1 (or the pseudogene TRBV3-2) and TRBJ2-1; D is uncertain. Germline assignment: CDR1 LGHDT and CDR2 YNNKEL (reference sequence). V lost 2 bases and J 1 base, leaving 6 bases between the germline ends. The CDR3 totals 14 residues. CDR3 DNA sequence: TGTGCCAGCAGCCAATCGGTATCCTACAATGAGCAGTTCTTC. This codes for CASSQSVSYNEQFF.

The rearrangement links TRBV19 to TRBJ1-3; TRBD1 agrees at 7 bases. With 4 bases clipped from V and 0 bases from J, the junction kept 3 bases outside the gene matches. CDR1 is LNHDA, CDR2 SQIVND, per germline (reference sequence). CDR3 length: 15 amino acids. The CDR3 bases are TGTGCCAGTAGTACCCAGGGGGACTCTGGAAACACCATATATTTT. It codes for CASSTQGDSGNTIYF.

CDR3 protein: CASSLGSLSGMNTEAFF. For the CDR3, the DNA is TGCGCCAGCAGCTTGGGAAGCCTCAGCGGAATGAACACTGAAGCTTTCTTT. V and J are TRBV5-1 and TRBJ1-1; D call uncertain. The length of the CDR3 is 17 residues. Trimming removed 0 bases at V and 0 bases at J, with 15 bases between. CDR1 and CDR2 from the germline V gene are SGHRS and YFSETQ.

There are a few counts of this clone. The genes are TRBV11-2 and TRBJ1-1; 9 bases agree with TRBD1. V lost 4 bases, J lost 4 bases, and 7 bases stayed unmatched. The CDR3 totals 15 residues. The germline gives CDR1 SGHAT, CDR2 FQNNGV. The CDR3 here is CASSSRGQGATEAFF. The CDR3 DNA follows: TGTGCCAGCAGCTCCAGGGGACAGGGAGCCACTGAAGCTTTCTTT. The full variable domain, its missing parts supplied by reference TRBV11-2 and TRBJ1-1, is EAGVAQSPRYKIIEKRQSVAFWCNPISGHATLYWYQQILGQGPKLLIQFQNNGVVDDSQLPKDRFSAERLKGVDSTLKIQPAKLEDSAVYLCASSSRGQGATEAFFGQGTRLTVV.

In this sample, this clone turned up once. The chain joins TRBV12-3 or TRBV12-4 to TRBJ1-1, with D hard to call. The CDR3 runs 13 residues. V lost 7 bases and J 11 bases, leaving 20 bases between the germline ends. CDR3 protein: CASKDETAEEAFF. Written as DNA, the CDR3 is TGTGCCAGCAAAGACGAAACGGCGGAGGAGGCTTTCTTT.